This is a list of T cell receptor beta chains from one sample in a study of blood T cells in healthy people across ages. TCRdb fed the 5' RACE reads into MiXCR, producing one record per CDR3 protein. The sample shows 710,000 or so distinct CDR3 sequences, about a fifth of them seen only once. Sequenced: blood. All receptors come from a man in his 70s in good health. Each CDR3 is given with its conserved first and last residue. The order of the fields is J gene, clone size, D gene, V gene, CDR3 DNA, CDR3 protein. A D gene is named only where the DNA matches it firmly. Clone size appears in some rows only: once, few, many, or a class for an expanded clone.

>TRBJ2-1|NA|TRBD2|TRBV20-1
TGCAGTGCTAGAGTGGGCGGGGGACCCAATGAGCAGTTCTTC
CSARVGGGPNEQFF
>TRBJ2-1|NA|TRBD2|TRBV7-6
TGTGCCAGCAGCATGCTAGCGGAGCGGTACAATGAGCAGTTCTTC
CASSMLAERYNEQFF
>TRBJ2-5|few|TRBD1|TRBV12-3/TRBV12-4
TGTGCCAGCAGTACCCGGGACAGGGCCGAAGAGACCCAGTACTTC
CASSTRDRAEETQYF
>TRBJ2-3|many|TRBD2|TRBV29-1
TGCAGTGTTCGGACTAGCGGGGGCACAGATACGCAGTATTTT
CSVRTSGGTDTQYF
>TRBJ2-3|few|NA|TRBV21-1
TGTGCCAGCGGGGCCCGCGGTTGCGACCTCCTTAGCACAGATACGCAGTATTTT
CASGARGCDLLSTDTQYF
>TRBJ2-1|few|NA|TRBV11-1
TGTGCCAGCAGCCCCCGGCCTAGCTACAATGAGCAGTTCTTC
CASSPRPSYNEQFF
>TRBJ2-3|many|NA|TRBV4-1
TGCGCCAGCAGCCAAGAGCGGGGCACAGATACGCAGTATTTT
CASSQERGTDTQYF
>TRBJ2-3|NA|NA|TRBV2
TGTGCCAGCAGTGATGCCGGGAGCTGGGGTACGCAGTATTTT
CASSDAGSWGTQYF
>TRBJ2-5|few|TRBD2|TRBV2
TGTGCCAGCAGTGAGGTTCGGGGGGGCCGAGAGACCCAGTACTTC
CASSEVRGGRETQYF
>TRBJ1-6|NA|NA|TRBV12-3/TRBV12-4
TGTGCCAGCTCGAGGTCTGGGGCCAGTTCACCCCTCCACTTT
CASSRSGASSPLHF
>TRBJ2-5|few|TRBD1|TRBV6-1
TGTGCCAGTGAGGAGACAGGGTTAGAGACCCAGTACTTC
CASEETGLETQYF
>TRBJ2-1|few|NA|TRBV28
TGTGCCACCTCGGAGGGGGGATACTACAATGAGCAGTTCTTC
CATSEGGYYNEQFF
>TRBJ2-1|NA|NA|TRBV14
TGTGCCAGCAGCCGAGCTCTGTTCCTCAATGAGCAGTTCTTC
CASSRALFLNEQFF
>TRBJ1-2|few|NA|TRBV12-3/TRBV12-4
TGTGCCAGCAGTTTAGCGATAGGGGGGACCTATGGCTACACCTTC
CASSLAIGGTYGYTF
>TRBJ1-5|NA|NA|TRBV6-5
NA
CASSSSTGWGQPQHF
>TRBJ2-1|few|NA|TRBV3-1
TGTGCCAGCAGCCAAGGGCTTGCCCCGACCAAGCAGTTCTTC
CASSQGLAPTKQFF
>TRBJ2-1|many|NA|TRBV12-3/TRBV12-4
TGTGCCAGCAGTTTAGAGGGGAATGGCAATGAGCAGTTCTTC
CASSLEGNGNEQFF
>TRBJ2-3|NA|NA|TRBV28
TGCGCCAGCAGTTCTCGGACGTCAGATACGCAGTATTTT
CASSSRTSDTQYF
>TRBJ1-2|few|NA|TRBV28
TGTGCCAGCAGTTTATCGACTAGATCCTATGGCTACACCTTC
CASSLSTRSYGYTF
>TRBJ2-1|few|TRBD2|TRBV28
TGTGCCAGCAGCCGCAGGGGTAGCGGGGGGGCTCTTTACAATGAGCAGTTCTTC
CASSRRGSGGALYNEQFF
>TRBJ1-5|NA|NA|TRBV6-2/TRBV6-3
TGTGCCAGCAGTCAGCTTCGGGTTAGCAATCAGCCCCAGCATTTT
CASSQLRVSNQPQHF
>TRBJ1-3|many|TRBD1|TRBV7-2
TGTGCCAGCAGCTCAGGGGGGGGTGACGGAAACACCATATATTTT
CASSSGGGDGNTIYF
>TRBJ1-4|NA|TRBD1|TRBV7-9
TGTGCCAGCAGCCTCACAACAGGGGCCTTAGGGGAAAAACTGTTTTTT
CASSLTTGALGEKLFF
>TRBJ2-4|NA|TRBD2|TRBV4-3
TGCGCCAGCAGCCAAGATCAGGTGGGGGGGGACATTCAGTACTTC
CASSQDQVGGDIQYF
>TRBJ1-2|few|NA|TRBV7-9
TGTGCCAGCAGCTTAGCGAGGAATGGCTACACCTTC
CASSLARNGYTF
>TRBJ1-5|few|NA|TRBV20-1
TGCAGTGCTAGAGCGGGGGGGGGACCATCCAGCTATAGCAATCAGCCCCAGCATTTT
CSARAGGGPSSYSNQPQHF
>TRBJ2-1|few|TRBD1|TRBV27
TGTGCCAGCAGTTTGAAGGGGGCATTGAATGAGCAGTTCTTC
CASSLKGALNEQFF
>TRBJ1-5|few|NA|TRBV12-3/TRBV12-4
TGTGCCAGCAGTTTGAAGGGTAGCAATCAGCCCCAGCATTTT
CASSLKGSNQPQHF
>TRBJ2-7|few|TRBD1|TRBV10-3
TGTGCCATCAGTGAGTCTGGGACAGGGATGTACGAGCAGTACTTC
CAISESGTGMYEQYF
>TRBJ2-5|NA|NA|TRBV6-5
TGTGCCAGCAGCTATTATTCGACAGGAGGGTACGAGCAGTGCTTC
CASSYYSTGGYEQCF
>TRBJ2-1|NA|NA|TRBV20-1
TGCAGTGCTAGAGATCCCCTAGCTAGCTCCTACAATGAGCAGTTCTTC
CSARDPLASSYNEQFF
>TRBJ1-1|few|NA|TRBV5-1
TGCGCCAGCAGCTTGGAGCCCCTTCTGAGGGGAAGGAGCACTGAAGCTTTCTTT
CASSLEPLLRGRSTEAFF
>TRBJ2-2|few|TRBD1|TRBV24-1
TGTGCCACCAGTGATCCCGGGACAGGGGGCTCGGGGGAGCTGTTTTTT
CATSDPGTGGSGELFF
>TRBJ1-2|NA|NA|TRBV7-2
TGTGCCAGCAGCCCTTCGGACCACTGGGGCAACTATGGCTACACCTTC
CASSPSDHWGNYGYTF
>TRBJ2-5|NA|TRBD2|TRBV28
TGTGCCAGCAGTCTAAGACTAGCAAGGGAGACCCAGTACTTC
CASSLRLARETQYF
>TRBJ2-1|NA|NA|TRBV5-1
TGCGCCAGCAGCATAATCCGTAACAATGAGCAGTTCTTC
CASSIIRNNEQFF
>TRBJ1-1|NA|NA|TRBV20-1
TGCAGTGCTAGAGGTAGTACAAACCGGGGCACTGAAGCTTTCTTT
CSARGSTNRGTEAFF
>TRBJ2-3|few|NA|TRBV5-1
TGCGCCAGCGGAGGTATTAGGGACCTCACCTCAGATACGCAGTATTTT
CASGGIRDLTSDTQYF
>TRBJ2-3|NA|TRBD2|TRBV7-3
TGTGCCAGCAGTCTCGCGACTAGCACAGATACGCGGTATTTT
CASSLATSTDTRYF
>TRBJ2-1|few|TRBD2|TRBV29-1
TGCAGCGTTGAAGCAGGGCGGGGGGCCACCAATGAGCAGTTCTTC
CSVEAGRGATNEQFF
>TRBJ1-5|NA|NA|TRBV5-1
TGCGCCAGCAGCTTGGGAGGGCAGATCAATCAGCCCCAGCATTTT
CASSLGGQINQPQHF
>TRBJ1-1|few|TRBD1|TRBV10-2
TGCGCCAGCAGCGGGGGAGGGGGCAGGGCTTTCTTT
CASSGGGGRAFF
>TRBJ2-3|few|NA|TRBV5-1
TGCGCCAGTACCGGACGGGACCCTAGCACAGATACGCAGTATTTT
CASTGRDPSTDTQYF
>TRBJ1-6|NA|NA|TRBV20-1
TGCAGTGCTAGTCGGGGGCCGGATTCACCCCTCCACTTT
CSASRGPDSPLHF
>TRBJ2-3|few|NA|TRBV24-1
TGTGCCACCAGTGCCCCGGGGGCCCGGGATACGCAGTATTTT
CATSAPGARDTQYF
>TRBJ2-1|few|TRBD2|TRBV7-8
TGTGCCAGCAGCTTAGGCCGGACTAGCGGACACCCCTACAATGAGCAGTTCTTC
CASSLGRTSGHPYNEQFF
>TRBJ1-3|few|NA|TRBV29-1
TGCAGCGTTGAAGATCGGGTTACAGGGTTTCCCTACTCTGGAAACACCATATATTTT
CSVEDRVTGFPYSGNTIYF
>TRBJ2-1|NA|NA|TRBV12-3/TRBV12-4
TGTGCCAGCAGTCCCTACGACCTAAACTCCGATGAGCAGTTCTTC
CASSPYDLNSDEQFF
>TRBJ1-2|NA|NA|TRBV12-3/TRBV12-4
TGTGCCAGCACCCCACAGGGTGGCTATGGCTACACCTTC
CASTPQGGYGYTF
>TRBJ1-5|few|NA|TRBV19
TGTGCCAGTAGTATAGTAGGGGACCTCGGTCAGCCCCAGCATTTT
CASSIVGDLGQPQHF
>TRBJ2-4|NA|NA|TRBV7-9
TGTGCCAGCAGCCCGTTTACTAGCAACATTCAGTACTTC
CASSPFTSNIQYF
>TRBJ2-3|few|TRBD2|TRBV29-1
TGCAGCGTTGAAGTATCCCTAGCGGGAGGGGGAGATACGCAGTATTTT
CSVEVSLAGGGDTQYF
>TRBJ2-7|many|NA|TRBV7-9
TGTGCCAGCAGCTTAGGACCGACGGGGTACGAGCAGTACTTC
CASSLGPTGYEQYF
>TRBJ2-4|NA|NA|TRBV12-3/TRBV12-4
TGTGCCAGCAGTTACGGAGGAGCGAGTGGTCATCAGTACTTC
CASSYGGASGHQYF
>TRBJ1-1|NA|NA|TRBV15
TGTGCCACCAGCAGAGAAAGCCCAGGGCCGAACACTGAAGCTTTCTTT
CATSRESPGPNTEAFF
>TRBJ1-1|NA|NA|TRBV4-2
TGTGCCAGCAGCCAAGTGGGGGGCAGGGGCTCTGCAGCTTTCTTT
CASSQVGGRGSAAFF
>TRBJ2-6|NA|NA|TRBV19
TGTGCCAGTAGTATTAACTCTGGGGCCAACGTCCTGACTTTC
CASSINSGANVLTF